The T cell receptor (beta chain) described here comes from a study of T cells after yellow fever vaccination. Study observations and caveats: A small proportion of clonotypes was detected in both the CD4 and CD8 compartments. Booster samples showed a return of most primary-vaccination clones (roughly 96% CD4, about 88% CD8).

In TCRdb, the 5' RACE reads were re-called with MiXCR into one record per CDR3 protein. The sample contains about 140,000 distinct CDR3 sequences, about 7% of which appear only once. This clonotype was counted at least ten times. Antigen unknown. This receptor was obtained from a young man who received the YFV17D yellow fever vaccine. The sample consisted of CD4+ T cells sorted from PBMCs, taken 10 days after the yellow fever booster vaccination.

DNA for the CDR3: TGCGCCAGCAGCCAAACTAGCGGGAGGGCAAGCACCGGGGAGCTGTTTTTT. It is translated as CASSQTSGRASTGELFF. This chain uses TRBV4-3 with TRBJ2-2, with 13 bases that match TRBD2. This CDR3 region has 17 residues. Trimming took 2 bases from V and 4 from J; bases not matched to a gene: 4. Per germline, CDR1 LGHNA and CDR2 YSLEER.